In this sample, the clone carrying this T cell receptor beta chain turned up a few times. The antigen is undetermined. Every bit of the isolated RNA underwent reverse transcription, so sequencing read expressed TCRB transcripts. Sequencing used immunoSEQ multiplex PCR; TCRdb keeps in-frame clones, though not all of them. The profile covers 150,000 to 200,000 clones, with about 9% appearing a single time and about 0.7% taken by the ten largest. This sample was taken from a study of beta chain features in type 1 diabetes. About the research overall: No age, gender or cell yield differences were seen between patients and healthy donors.

Cells sorted by CD45RO/CCR7/CD25/CD127/CD95/CD27 comprised CD4+ naive, central memory, regulatory and stem cell-like memory cells. Study-level findings and limits: People with Type 1 diabetes carried modestly yet significantly shorter TCRB CDR3s in all four CD4+ subsets.

The CDR3 runs 16 residues. Germline V gene lookup returns CDR1 SGHRS and CDR2 YFSETQ. V shed 3 bases and J shed 0 bases, with 10 bases lying between them. The clonotype was recovered from a woman aged 25 to 39 with type 1 diabetes. The chain joins TRBV5-1 to TRBJ2-6, with unresolved D. What was sequenced was central memory CD4+ T cells from blood. For the CDR3, the DNA is TGCGCCAGCAGCTCTAATACCCACTCTGGGGCCAACGTCCTGACTTTC. Its protein is CASSSNTHSGANVLTF.